This TCR beta chain was sequenced during a study of shared clonotypes between healthy human individuals. General observations from the study: Generation of non-shared clonotypes was less probable than generation of clonotypes shared by all four donors.

Only in-frame clones appear in the TCRdb table, and some are missing; sequencing was by immunoSEQ multiplex PCR. The sample comprises a few million clones, 85% to 95% of which are singletons, and under 0.45% rests with the top ten. With 1 base clipped from V and 6 bases from J, the junction kept 5 bases outside the gene matches. This CDR3 contains 14 residues. CDR1 SGHAT and CDR2 FQNNGV come from the germline V gene. A note on this clone: The antigen remains undetermined.

The rearrangement joins TRBV11-2 to TRBJ2-7; 8 bases are shared with TRBD1. This TCR derives from a man between 18 and 29 years old in good health. Some clones in this sample may be carry-over from other donors' samples. Sequencing was carried out using naive CD4+ T cells from PBMCs. This sample's subset: CD45RA+ positively selected. The DNA for the CDR3 is TGTGCCAGCAGCTTAGTCAGGGGGCCCGGCGAGCAGTACTTC. Translation gives CASSLVRGPGEQYF.